The 32 T cell receptor beta chains below were found in one sample sequenced in a study of T cells in Graves' hyperthyroidism and ophthalmopathy. Authors of the study amplified TCR beta CDR3 regions from RNA transcripts. The HTBI primer set was used in a first-round RT-PCR of the TCR CDR3. In TCRdb, the multiplex PCR reads were re-called with MiXCR into one record per CDR3 protein. Found here are approximately 700,000 distinct CDR3 sequences, 45% of them singletons; the top ten hold less than 9%. The specimen was peripheral blood or thyroid tissue (not recorded which). The receptors come from an adult man with Graves' disease, either hyperthyroidism or ophthalmopathy (not recorded which).

The rearrangement links TRBV6-1 to TRBJ2-5; 9 bases are a match to TRBD1. CDR1 is MNHNS, CDR2 SASEGT, per germline. J lost 5 bases, V lost 5 bases, and 6 bases had no gene match. The CDR3 has 14 amino acids. In DNA form, the CDR3 reads TGTGCCAGCAGTTACAGGGGGCGAGGGGAGACCCAGTACTTC. It codes for CASSYRGRGETQYF.

V and J are TRBV18 and TRBJ1-2; the D is unclear. The germline CDR1 and CDR2 sequences are KGHSH and LQKENI. The CDR3 runs to 14 residues. Trimming stripped 1 base from V and 7 bases from J, with 13 bases between. The CDR3 reads CASSPQGAGSGYTF. The DNA of the CDR3 is TGTGCCAGCTCACCACAGGGCGCGGGGTCTGGCTACACCTTC.

This chain joins TRBV9 and TRBJ2-7; 12 bases align to TRBD2. V trimming: 4 bases; J trimming: 0 bases; junction bases outside the gene matches: 8. The CDR3 is made up of 17 amino acids. Germline assignment: CDR1 SGDLS and CDR2 YYNGEE. The CDR3 DNA reads TGTGCCAGCAGCCACCAAACTAGCGGGAGGACCTCCTACGAGCAGTACTTC. This translates into CASSHQTSGRTSYEQYF. Supplemented by reference TRBV9 and TRBJ2-7, the full variable domain reads DSGVTQTPKHLITATGQRVTLRCSPRSGDLSVYWYQQSLDQGLQFLIQYYNGEERAKGNILERFSAQQFPDLHSELNLSSLELGDSALYFCASSHQTSGRTSYEQYFGPGTRLTVT.

This rearrangement joins TRBV7-8 to TRBJ1-6; D gene uncertain. Germline V gene lookup returns CDR1 SGHVS and CDR2 FQNEAQ. The CDR3 spans 11 residues. V lost 8 bases, J lost 8 bases, and 7 bases lay in between. The CDR3 reads CASAKDSPLHF. In nucleotides, the CDR3 is TGTGCCAGCGCGAAGGATTCACCCCTCCACTTT.

V and J are TRBV29-1 and TRBJ1-5; a weak D match, TRBD1 (6 bases). CDR1 SQVTM and CDR2 ANQGSEA come from the germline V gene. The CDR3 length is 14 residues. CDR3 loop: CSEIGGGSNQPQHF. The CDR3 nucleotides are TGCAGTGAAATCGGGGGCGGGAGCAATCAGCCCCAGCATTTT. Full variable domain (missing parts from reference TRBV29-1 and TRBJ1-5): SAVISQKPSRDICQRGTSLTIQCQVDSQVTMMFWYRQQPGQSLTLIATANQGSEATYESGFVIDKFPISRPNLTFSTLTVSNMSPEDSSIYLCSEIGGGSNQPQHFGDGTRLSIL.

This clonotype was detected ten times or more. This sequence joins TRBV10-3 and TRBJ1-2; 9 bases map to TRBD1. Germline V gene sequence: CDR1 ENHRY, CDR2 SYGVKD. This CDR3 is 14 amino acids long. V lost 7 bases to trimming and J lost 3 bases; unmatched junction nucleotides: 6. The CDR3 reads CAITRDREDYGYTF. The CDR3 nucleotides are TGTGCCATCACTCGGGACAGGGAGGACTATGGCTACACCTTC.

The chain uses TRBV29-1 and TRBJ1-1; 8 bases map to TRBD1. The germline V gene has CDR1 SQVTM and CDR2 ANQGSEA. This CDR3 is 12 amino acids long. The J segment lost 8 bases and the V segment lost 8 bases, leaving 10 bases of the junction unmatched. The DNA for the CDR3 is TGCAGCCAAGGGACAGGATTCTTAGAAGCTTTCTTT. It translates to CSQGTGFLEAFF.

V gene TRBV7-9 combines with J gene TRBJ1-1; 8 bases match TRBD1. The V segment lost 6 bases and the J segment 5 bases; nucleotides outside the gene matches: 14. Germline assignment: CDR1 SEHNR and CDR2 FQNEAQ (reference sequence). This CDR3 has 16 residues. The CDR3 sequence is CASSTRVTGVRTEAFF. In nucleotides, the CDR3 is TGTGCCAGCAGTACTAGAGTGACAGGGGTCAGGACTGAAGCTTTCTTT.

The chain joins TRBV30 to TRBJ1-4; no definite D call. The germline gives CDR1 GTSNPN, CDR2 SVGIG (reference sequence). The CDR3 is 13 residues long. The V end lost 2 bases, the J end lost 4 bases, and 8 bases lay between the germline ends. As DNA, the CDR3 is TGTGCCTGGAGTTTAGGCCGTAATGAAAAACTGTTTTTT. Translating gives CAWSLGRNEKLFF.

This clonotype was recorded at least ten times. The chain is built from TRBV7-9 and TRBJ1-3, with unresolved D. V lost 5 bases and J 6 bases, leaving 5 bases between the germline ends. The CDR3 covers 11 residues. Germline CDR1 SEHNR, CDR2 FQNEAQ (reference sequence). The CDR3 loop reads CASSPQNTIYF. CDR3 nucleotide sequence: TGTGCCAGCAGCCCCCAAAACACCATATATTTT.

The DNA for the CDR3 is TGTGCCAGCAGCAAAGACGGAATCTATGGCTACACCTTC. The encoded protein is CASSKDGIYGYTF. V is TRBV7-3 and J is TRBJ1-2; D gene unclear. The V end lost 5 bases, the J end lost 4 bases, and 11 bases lay between the germline ends. Germline assignment: CDR1 SGHTA and CDR2 FQGTGA. This CDR3 has 13 amino acids.

This clonotype was detected ten times or more. The V call is TRBV2, the J call TRBJ1-5; 9 positions agree with TRBD1. The CDR3 length is 15 residues. The ends lost 2 bases at V and 9 bases at J; junction bases unmatched: 8. Looked up from germline, CDR1 is SNHLY and CDR2 is FYNNEI. This CDR3 is CASSELGTGNGPQHF. The CDR3 nucleotides are TGTGCCAGCAGTGAATTAGGGACAGGGAACGGGCCCCAGCATTTT.

J is TRBJ2-7 and V is TRBV24-1, with 8 nucleotides matching TRBD2. The germline CDR1 and CDR2 sequences are KGHDR and SFDVKD. This CDR3 contains 14 residues. The J segment lost 6 bases and the V segment lost 6 bases, leaving 9 bases of the junction unmatched. CDR3 in DNA: TGTGCCACCAGTAAAAGAACCGGGACTAGCGAGCAGTACTTC. This translates into CATSKRTGTSEQYF.

The sample holds a few counts of this clonotype. The rearrangement uses TRBV7-9 and TRBJ1-2; TRBD1 is a possible D gene (6 bases). Germline lookup yields CDR1 SEHNR and CDR2 FQNEAQ (reference sequence). The CDR3 contains 15 residues. V gave up 5 bases and J gave up 0 bases, with 13 bases separating them. The CDR3 region is CASSAGGPPNYGYTF. CDR3 DNA sequence: TGTGCCAGCAGCGCGGGGGGGCCCCCTAACTATGGCTACACCTTC.

CDR3 in amino acids: CASCVSFRGTEAFF. CDR3 in DNA: TGTGCCAGTTGCGTGAGTTTCAGAGGAACTGAAGCTTTCTTT. The genes are TRBV19 and TRBJ1-1; no reliable D call. This CDR3 has 14 amino acids. The germline V gene encodes CDR1 LNHDA and CDR2 SQIVND (reference sequence). V dropped 8 bases and J dropped 5 bases, with 18 bases sitting between them.

This clonotype was detected a few times. V usage is TRBV20-1 and J usage is TRBJ1-5; perhaps TRBD1 as D (5 bases). Germline V gene sequence: CDR1 DFQATT, CDR2 SNEGSKA (reference sequence). The V end was cut by 2 bases, the J end by 2 bases, with 10 bases between. The CDR3 runs to 14 residues. CDR3: CSARRGVGNQPQHF. DNA for the CDR3: TGCAGTGCTAGAAGGGGAGTGGGCAATCAGCCCCAGCATTTT.

This chain uses TRBV25-1 with TRBJ1-3; no clear D. CDR1 and CDR2 from the germline V gene are MGHDK and SYGVNS. Trimming shortened V by 1 base and J by 8 bases, and 6 bases separated the two germline ends. The CDR3 covers 12 residues. The CDR3: CASSESGHTIYF. The CDR3 nucleotides are TGTGCCAGCAGTGAATCCGGACACACCATATATTTT.

This clonotype has more than one count but fewer than ten. The chain joins TRBV11-2 to TRBJ1-2; D not certain. The CDR3 length is 13 residues. Trimming shortened V by 5 bases and J by 7 bases, and 14 bases separated the two germline ends. The germline CDR1 and CDR2 sequences are SGHAT and FQNNGV. The CDR3 DNA is TGTGCCAGCAGCCAATCGGGGTATGCTGGCTACACCTTC. This codes for CASSQSGYAGYTF.

This clonotype has only a few counts. This chain joins TRBV20-1 and TRBJ2-3; D perhaps matches TRBD1 (6 bases). In germline, CDR1 is DFQATT, CDR2 SNEGSKA (reference sequence). V lost 6 bases to trimming and J lost 4 bases, with 14 bases between them. The CDR3 contains 13 residues. In DNA form, the CDR3 reads TGCAGTGCCCTAATACAGGGCTCAGATACGCAGTATTTT. This gives the protein CSALIQGSDTQYF.

In its sample, this clonotype was seen many times. The chain couples TRBV6-5 to TRBJ1-6; D may be TRBD1 (6 bases). The germline gives CDR1 MNHEY, CDR2 SVGAGI. This CDR3 has 16 amino acids. V was cut by 5 bases and J by 10 bases, with 21 bases left in between. The CDR3 coding sequence is TGTGCCAGCAGTCCAGCACTTCTGGGGGCTAGGTCACCCCTCCACTTT. It translates to CASSPALLGARSPLHF.

The chain links TRBV5-1 to TRBJ1-6, with D unresolved. The CDR3 has 15 amino acids. Germline V gene lookup returns CDR1 SGHRS and CDR2 YFSETQ. Trimming took 1 base from V and 3 from J, leaving 8 bases between them. The CDR3 spells CASSLQRNYNSPLHF. CDR3 nucleotide sequence: TGCGCCAGCAGCTTGCAACGTAACTATAATTCACCCCTCCACTTT.

This clonotype was picked up a small number of times. V is TRBV19 and J is TRBJ1-1, with a possible D match to TRBD1 (6 bases). Germline assignment: CDR1 LNHDA and CDR2 SQIVND (reference sequence). The V and J ends lost 3 bases and 1 base respectively, with 9 bases between them. The CDR3 spans 14 residues. The DNA of the CDR3 is TGTGCCAGTAGTATCGACAGGAGGAACACTGAAGCTTTCTTT. Residues: CASSIDRRNTEAFF.

In DNA, the CDR3 is TGCAGTGCTAGCTCCGGGACAGCGCCTAATGAAAAACTGTTTTTT. Amino acid sequence: CSASSGTAPNEKLFF. The rearrangement links TRBV20-1 to TRBJ1-4, with 7 bases identical to TRBD1. Germline V gene data show CDR1 as DFQATT and CDR2 as SNEGSKA (reference sequence). This CDR3 spans 15 amino acids. With 3 bases clipped from V and 3 bases from J, the junction kept 7 bases outside the gene matches.

This clonotype was detected a few times. V and J are TRBV19 and TRBJ1-1; D possibly corresponds to TRBD1 (6 bases). CDR3 length equals 17 residues. Trimming removed 4 bases at V and 4 bases at J, with 22 bases between. Germline-derived CDR1 and CDR2 are LNHDA and SQIVND (reference sequence). CDR3 in amino acids: CASSTPWTVGMGTEAFF. The CDR3 DNA is TGTGCCAGTAGTACCCCATGGACAGTGGGCATGGGCACTGAAGCTTTCTTT.

The chain recombines TRBV5-1 with TRBJ1-2; TRBD1 aligns across 9 bases. Losses at the gene ends were 3 bases for V and 8 bases for J; bases not matched to a gene: 8. Germline assignment: CDR1 SGHRS and CDR2 YFSETQ. The CDR3 is 14 amino acids. CDR3 sequence: CASSSPGQGFGYTF. The CDR3 DNA reads as TGCGCCAGCAGCTCCCCGGGACAGGGCTTCGGCTACACCTTC.

This chain connects TRBV5-1 to TRBJ1-1; perhaps TRBD1 as D (6 bases). Germline V lookup: CDR1 SGHRS, CDR2 YFSETQ. The CDR3 is 16 residues long. Trimming shortened V by 3 bases and J by 4 bases, and 19 bases separated the two germline ends. As DNA, the CDR3 is TGCGCCAGCAGCTCACCGAATACAGGGATCGTCACTGAAGCTTTCTTT. Translation gives CASSSPNTGIVTEAFF.

The CDR3 sequence is CASSPGQGKGEQYF. For the CDR3, the DNA is TGTGCCAGTAGTCCAGGACAGGGAAAGGGCGAGCAGTACTTC. The chain links TRBV19 to TRBJ2-7, with 8 bases lining up with TRBD1. The CDR3 has 14 amino acids. Germline values: CDR1 LNHDA, CDR2 SQIVND (reference sequence). The V segment lost 5 bases and the J segment 6 bases; nucleotides outside the gene matches: 9. The variable domain in full, completed from reference TRBV19 and TRBJ2-7, reads DGGITQSPKYLFRKEGQNVTLSCEQNLNHDAMYWYRQDPGQGLRLIYYSQIVNDFQKGDIAEGYSVSREKKESFPLTVTSAQKNPTAFYLCASSPGQGKGEQYFGPGTRLTVT.

Regarding this clonotype: This may come from a read error, since a much larger clone is one base off. The chain uses TRBV20-1 and TRBJ1-2; TRBD1 matches at 8 bases. Germline assignment: CDR1 DFQATT and CDR2 SNEGSKA (reference sequence). V shed 5 bases and J 7 bases; nucleotides not matched to a gene: 6. The CDR3 length is 12 residues. CDR3: CSAEDRVCGYTF. The CDR3 DNA is TGCAGTGCTGAGGACAGGGTCTGTGGCTACACCTTC.

CDR3 in DNA: TGTGCCAGCAGCTCTGACATCGGACAGAATAATGAAAAACTGTTTTTT. As protein: CASSSDIGQNNEKLFF. The V gene is TRBV5-4, the J gene TRBJ1-4, with D perhaps matching TRBD1 (6 bases). The CDR3 is 16 amino acids. V lost 3 bases and J 4 bases, leaving 16 bases between the germline ends. Germline V gene sequence: CDR1 SGHNT, CDR2 YYREEE (reference sequence).

Many counts were recorded for this clonotype. J is TRBJ2-7 and V is TRBV7-9; D might be TRBD1 (5 bases). Trimming cost V 1 base and J 12 bases, with 16 bases left between them. The germline V gene encodes CDR1 SEHNR and CDR2 FQNEAQ (reference sequence). This CDR3 is built from 13 residues. CDR3 nucleotide sequence: TGTGCCAGCAGCTTAGTAGGTGTCAGGGCTATGTACTTC. Translation gives CASSLVGVRAMYF.

V gene TRBV12-3 or TRBV12-4 combines with J gene TRBJ2-7; 8 positions agree with TRBD1. With V trimmed by 6 bases and J by 6 bases, 22 bases remained unmatched. The CDR3 covers 18 residues. DNA of the CDR3: TGTGCCAGCAGCTTTGGCGGGACAGGTGATCCACTCCCACGCGAGCAGTACTTC. As protein: CASSFGGTGDPLPREQYF.

This clonotype came up many times. The V and J genes are TRBV15 and TRBJ1-1; 7 nucleotides align to TRBD1. With 3 bases clipped from V and 11 bases from J, the junction kept 6 bases outside the gene matches. The germline V gene has CDR1 LNHNV and CDR2 YYDKDF (reference sequence). CDR3 length: 12 amino acids. CDR3 coding DNA: TGTGCCACCAGCAGGATGACAGGGCAGGCTTTCTTT. Protein product: CATSRMTGQAFF.